Listed below are T cell receptor beta chains from one sample, sequenced in a study of blood T cell repertoires in COVID-19. Profiled with immunoSEQ multiplex PCR; TCRdb holds only in-frame clones, not every one. The sample contains 60,000 to 90,000 clones, roughly 85% of which appear only once. The sample was peripheral blood. The receptors come from an elderly woman with active or convalescent COVID-19. The conserved cysteine and the conserved F or W are not part of the CDR3 here. Each record gives: CDR3 protein, V gene.

SVQGQGYYEQY	TRBV29-1
ASSLERRALNEQF	TRBV5-1
ASSYGTPYQPQH	TRBV6-6
ASSLASGGSYEQY	TRBV7-2
ASRSHRGRSGYT	TRBV28
ASSLWGQGASGANVLT	TRBV28
ASSYPTGAYEQY	TRBV6-2/TRBV6-3
ASSLAIYEQY	TRBV11-3
ASSLAASGGYNEQF	TRBV5-4
ASSSQGYTEAF	TRBV7-2
ASSTRVGGGDQPQH	TRBV7-2
ASRKRGALQETQY	TRBV2
ASSPDRAEQY	TRBV5-4
ASSPDRAWADTQY	TRBV7-2
ASSHTPGQSNYGYT	TRBV3-1/TRBV3-2
ASSIRTAYGYT	TRBV19
ASSPRGLAGGPSTGELF	TRBV7-2
ASRLAGGLSSGANVLT	TRBV19
ASSPRKGGSDEQY	TRBV18
ASSIGLAADQETQY	TRBV19
ASSPHDRYNEQF	TRBV5-4
ASSLGGQGLSGNTIY	TRBV7-2
ASSLEDNPNYGYT	TRBV7-6
ASSYPQRQGTEQY	TRBV6-5
ASSPWTFRETQY	TRBV28
ASSPEGAREQY	TRBV5-1
ATSGGPDWGNQPQH	TRBV24-1
ASRIGAGGPWV	TRBV3-1/TRBV3-2
ASGSGGLQETQY	TRBV12-5
ASSLARPSTDTQY	TRBV7-9
ASSEQGAITEAF	TRBV2
ASSTLGEAPYEQY	TRBV5-1
ASIWNTEAF	TRBV19
ASSLADSYGYT	TRBV5-1
ASSPGTGSGTGELF	TRBV7-9
AISDQGSSGNTIY	TRBV10-3
ASSLLSQNTGELF	TRBV7-9
ASKQPGQGFLRDTQY	TRBV27
ASSVDRGSSGNTIY	TRBV2
ASRAGTSGRATADTQY	TRBV19
ASSLGGQSVQY	TRBV11-2
ASSFSPGDEQY	TRBV5-5
SASGIAGGSYNEQF	TRBV20-1
ASSPGTARPERY	TRBV28
AGLTGSGGEKLF	TRBV2
ASSPPGLHEQY	TRBV18
ASSPAGVYEQY	TRBV9
ASSYTGQGGSYGYT	TRBV6-5